This TCR beta chain was identified during a study of CD8+ T cells in alopecia areata. In the study overall: Treated patients were given 5 to 10 mg oral tofacitinib twice daily. Once tofacitinib had been taken for 6 to 18 months, 6 months off drug followed. Broader study findings: Scalp lesions, especially in alopecia totalis/universalis, had higher clonality than normal scalp. Resident alphabeta T-cell populations of normal skin are likewise subject to sequencing in scalp samples.

cDNA serving as the sequencing template came from extracted, reverse transcribed RNA. Produced via immunoSEQ multiplex PCR; TCRdb's table is partial and in-frame only. The sample includes 140,000 or so clones, 40% to 55% seen only once; the top ten take 0.95% to 1%. As concerns this clone: As yet, its antigen is unknown.

The germline V gene has CDR1 SQVTM and CDR2 ANQGSEA. V lost 7 bases to trimming and J lost 5 bases, with 16 bases between them. The CDR3 consists of 13 residues. The material sequenced was CD4+ T cells sorted from blood, taken at week 0. The rearrangement joins TRBV29-1 to TRBJ2-3; possibly TRBD1 for D (6 bases). This clonotype was sampled from a human donor with alopecia areata. CDR3 loop: CSGGRITGDTQYF. The CDR3 coding sequence is TGCAGCGGGGGGCGTATCACGGGAGATACGCAGTATTTT.